The 15 T cell receptor beta chains below come from one sample, sequenced in a study of blood T cell repertoires in COVID-19. Repertoires were generated with immunoSEQ multiplex PCR, while TCRdb's copy carries only in-frame clones and drops some. Of tens of thousands of clones listed, 85% to 90% are singletons. The sample taken for sequencing was peripheral blood. These receptors all come from a human donor in a cohort sampled during active COVID-19.

The chain joins TRBV5-6 to TRBJ2-1; 9 nucleotides match TRBD2. The CDR3 runs to 15 residues. Unmatched junction bases numbered 4, after V lost 2 bases and J lost 4 bases. Germline CDR1 SGHDT, CDR2 YYEEEE. CDR3: CASSLGLAGYNEQFF. CDR3 coding DNA: TGTGCCAGCAGCTTAGGCCTAGCGGGATACAATGAGCAGTTCTTC. Supplemented by reference TRBV5-6 and TRBJ2-1, the full variable domain reads DAGVTQSPTHLIKTRGQQVTLRCSPKSGHDTVSWYQQALGQGPQFIFQYYEEEERQRGNFPDRFSGHQFPNYSSELNVNALLLGDSALYLCASSLGLAGYNEQFFGPGTRLTVL.

J is TRBJ2-5 and V is TRBV29-1; 7 positions match TRBD1. The CDR3 contains 12 residues. With V trimmed by 7 bases and J by 1 base, 3 bases remained unmatched. Germline V gene lookup returns CDR1 SQVTM and CDR2 ANQGSEA. The DNA for the CDR3 is TGCAGCGAGGGACAGCCCCAAGAGACCCAGTACTTC. Amino acids: CSEGQPQETQYF.

To note about this clone: A single base separates this from a much larger clone, so it may be a read error. Other DNA sequences in this sample translate to the same CDR3. The chain joins TRBV7-2 to TRBJ1-6, with a weak D call TRBD1 (5 bases). This CDR3 contains 17 residues. Germline-derived CDR1 and CDR2 are SGHTA and FQGNSA. In DNA, the CDR3 is TGTGCCAGCAGCTTAGGCGGGACCGGACCGTTTAATTCACCTCTCCACTTT. This codes for CASSLGGTGPFNSPLHF. Together with reference TRBV7-2 and TRBJ1-6, the CDR3 gives the full variable domain: GAGVSQSPSNKVTEKGKDVELRCDPISGHTALYWYRQSLGQGLEFLIYFQGNSAPDKSGLPSDRFSAERTGGSVSTLTIQRTQQEDSAVYLCASSLGGTGPFNSPLHFGNGTRLTVT.

The rearrangement joins TRBV5-1 to TRBJ1-2, with 7 positions matching TRBD1. The V segment lost 3 bases and the J segment 7 bases; nucleotides outside the gene matches: 9. Germline CDR1 SGHRS, CDR2 YFSETQ. The CDR3 is 14 residues long. CDR3 DNA sequence: TGCGCCAGCAGCTCGGACAGGCACTCGAGTGGCTACACCTTC. The encoded protein is CASSSDRHSSGYTF.

The rearrangement joins TRBV3-1 (or the pseudogene TRBV3-2) to TRBJ1-1, with 11 nucleotides matching TRBD1. J was trimmed by 0 bases and V by 2 bases; bases with no gene match: 14. Germline V gene data show CDR1 as LGHDT and CDR2 as YNNKEL (reference sequence). The CDR3 loop spans 20 amino acids. The CDR3 DNA reads TGTGCCAGCAGCCAACAATTTCCCGGGACAGGGGGGAATATGAACACTGAAGCTTTCTTT. It translates to CASSQQFPGTGGNMNTEAFF.

The CDR3 DNA is TGTGCCAGCAGGGACAACGACAGACACTTGGATGGCTACACCTTC. It is translated as CASRDNDRHLDGYTF. The chain is built from TRBV25-1 and TRBJ1-2, with D possibly matching TRBD1 (5 bases). The CDR3 contains 15 residues. The germline CDR1 and CDR2 sequences are MGHDK and SYGVNS. Trimming removed 6 bases from V and 6 bases from J, with 20 bases in between.

The chain couples TRBV6-2 or TRBV6-3 to TRBJ2-3; 7 nucleotides agree with TRBD1. Germline-derived CDR1 and CDR2 are MNHEY and SVGEGT. The CDR3 is 15 amino acids. V shed 1 base and J 2 bases; nucleotides not matched to a gene: 3. The CDR3 DNA is TGTGCCAGCAGTTACTGGGACAGCAACACAGATACGCAGTATTTT. It translates to CASSYWDSNTDTQYF.

This chain connects TRBV2 to TRBJ1-3, with unresolved D. V was cut by 7 bases and J by 0 bases, with 13 bases left in between. The CDR3 runs to 15 residues. Germline V CDR1 and CDR2: SNHLY, FYNNEI. The CDR3 DNA reads as TGTGCCAGCACAGGCAGAATCGACTCTGGAAACACCATATATTTT. Protein sequence: CASTGRIDSGNTIYF.

The CDR3 spells CASHDFSYEQYF. CDR3 DNA sequence: TGTGCCAGCCACGACTTCTCCTACGAGCAGTACTTC. The chain uses TRBV6-5 and TRBJ2-7; D unresolved. CDR1 is MNHEY and CDR2 is SVGAGI in the germline V gene. This CDR3 contains 12 residues. V was cut by 8 bases and J by 0 bases, with 8 bases left in between.

The rearrangement joins TRBV28 to TRBJ1-1; TRBD1 might be the D (6 bases). The CDR3 consists of 15 residues. V was pared by 3 bases and J by 4 bases, with 15 bases between. The germline CDR1 and CDR2 sequences are MDHEN and SYDVKM. The CDR3 nucleotides are TGTGCCAGCAGTTTTTTGGGGCAGGGGAGCACTGAAGCTTTCTTT. The encoded protein is CASSFLGQGSTEAFF.

The chain couples TRBV2 to TRBJ2-7, with TRBD2 matching 10 bases. The ends lost 5 bases at V and 2 bases at J; junction bases unmatched: 12. Germline V gene lookup returns CDR1 SNHLY and CDR2 FYNNEI. This CDR3 contains 17 residues. The CDR3 coding sequence is TGTGCCAGCAGTCCGGGTACTAGCGGGGATTGGACCTACGAGCAGTACTTC. Protein product: CASSPGTSGDWTYEQYF.

The chain combines TRBV6-1 with TRBJ2-7, with D tentatively TRBD2 (6 bases). The V gene's germline CDR1 is MNHNS and CDR2 SASEGT. The CDR3 sequence is 15 residues long. V gave up 3 bases and J gave up 0 bases, with 12 bases separating them. The DNA of the CDR3 is TGTGCCAGCAGTGACCCACTAGCTGCCTCCTACGAGCAGTACTTC. Amino acids: CASSDPLAASYEQYF.

The sample holds a few counts of this clone. The chain carries TRBV11-2 and TRBJ2-7; 7 bases agree with TRBD2. Trimming at V came to 5 bases and at J to 0 bases, leaving 7 bases not matched to a gene. Germline CDR1 and CDR2: SGHAT and FQNNGV. The CDR3 contains 15 residues. CDR3 region: CASSVGLLVSYEQYF. In DNA form, the CDR3 reads TGTGCCAGCAGCGTGGGACTACTAGTCTCCTACGAGCAGTACTTC.

V gene TRBV9 combines with J gene TRBJ1-2; 7 bases are a match to TRBD1. The germline V gene has CDR1 SGDLS and CDR2 YYNGEE. This CDR3 comprises 13 residues. The V and J ends lost 5 bases and 7 bases, in that order; junction bases with no gene match: 8. The CDR3 coding sequence is TGTGCCAGCAGGGGACAGTTGGGGGGTGGCTACACCTTC. Its protein is CASRGQLGGGYTF.

This clone has only a few counts. The chain recombines TRBV27 with TRBJ2-7; weak D call: TRBD2 (5 bases). Per germline, CDR1 MNHEY and CDR2 SMNVEV (reference sequence). The ends were cut back, 8 bases at V and 5 bases at J, with 16 bases in the middle. The CDR3 loop spans 13 amino acids. This CDR3 is CASGLRGFHEQYF. CDR3 sequence (DNA): TGTGCCAGCGGCTTAAGAGGGTTTCACGAGCAGTACTTC.